This T cell receptor beta chain was recorded in a study of CD8+ T cells in alopecia areata. The V end was cut by 4 bases, the J end by 4 bases, with 13 bases between. Germline CDR1 SQVTM, CDR2 ANQGSEA. There are 13 residues in the CDR3. The treatment was: oral pan-JAK inhibitor, 5-10 mg twice daily. Isolated RNA was reverse transcribed into cDNA used as the sequencing template. TCRdb's copy holds only in-frame clones and misses some; the assay was immunoSEQ multiplex PCR. The sample holds 200,000 to 250,000 clones, more than 45% seen once. This clone appeared a few times. The sequence was collected from a human donor with alopecia areata. The chain is built from TRBV29-1 and TRBJ1-1, with a tentative D call TRBD1 (6 bases). Sample: CD4+ T cells sorted from blood, taken at week 4, from a patient treated with tofacitinib. The CDR3 DNA follows: TGCAGCGTTGCAGGGGAGGTAGTCACTGAAGCTTTCTTT. This gives the protein CSVAGEVVTEAFF.